This T cell receptor (beta chain) stems from a study of blood T cell repertoires in COVID-19. Across the study: Some COVID-19 samples were acute and others convalescent; all came from the United States, Italy and Spain. Sources were T cells, B-cell-depleted T cells, or PBMCs; the material itself was cDNA or gDNA.

CDR1 is LNHNV and CDR2 is YYDKDF in the germline V gene (reference sequence). With V trimmed by 3 bases and J by 8 bases, 5 bases remained unmatched. The CDR3 has 14 residues. In the study's own analysis: Estimation of nucleated cell counts was performed using reference gene primer amplification. The assay was immunoSEQ multiplex PCR, and TCRdb's table has in-frame clones only and misses some. Clone size and the V and J calls come from that table; the DNA yielded D and trimming. The sample contains 110,000 or so clones, 84% of which appear only once. This TCR came from a woman in her forties or fifties with acute or convalescent COVID-19. The chain combines TRBV15 with TRBJ1-4; 8 nucleotides line up with TRBD1. The sequenced sample was peripheral blood. CDR3 region: CATSRGQAKEKLFF. The CDR3 DNA sequence: TGTGCCACCAGCAGGGGACAGGCGAAGGAAAAACTGTTTTTT.